This T cell receptor beta chain was captured by sequencing in a study of T cell responses to AZD1222 COVID-19 vaccine. Study conclusions and caveats: Among those given AZD1222, only 5 to 7 were seropositive at baseline. Two doses of AZD1222 preceded a rise in Spike-specific TCR breadth and depth. Within unmutated variant regions lay the reported targets of nearly half of spike-specific TCRs.

Data came from immunoSEQ multiplex PCR; TCRdb stores just in-frame clones and leaves some out. This sample has 100,000 to 150,000 clones, with 85% to 90% found just once. Germline CDR1 and CDR2: MDHEN and SYDVKM. V was trimmed by 1 base and J by 3 bases, leaving 14 bases between them. The length of the CDR3 is 16 residues. As concerns this clone: As yet, its antigen is unknown.

This sequence originates from an adult in good health. J is TRBJ2-3 and V is TRBV28; D may be TRBD1 (5 bases). The source material was peripheral blood, sampled on day 0 of AZD1222 vaccination. CDR3 in amino acids: CASSLSQGVRTDTQYF. Written as DNA, the CDR3 is TGTGCCAGCAGTTTATCTCAGGGTGTAAGGACAGATACGCAGTATTTT.